Presented here are 8 T cell receptor beta chains from one specimen sequenced in a study of tumor-infiltrating lymphocytes in primary liver carcinoma. With a constant-region primer, TCR beta cDNA was made from roughly 500 ng of total RNA. Three nested multiplex PCR rounds, a slightly modified ARM-PCR method, built the TCR beta libraries. The study ran its first two PCR rounds for roughly 10 cycles each, using TRBV1-TRBV30 forward primers and a C-beta reverse primer. TCRdb analysed the multiplex PCR reads with MiXCR anew, one entry per CDR3 protein. The repertoire holds 95,000 to 150,000 distinct CDR3 sequences, with roughly 69% as singletons. Bulk tissue was left unsorted, and RNA and DNA were co-extracted from 20-30 mg of it. Sequenced material: liver tumor tissue from sampling region 1. The subset: tumor region T1, superior pole. The receptor source for this set is a woman between 55 and 75 years old with primary liver carcinoma and hepatitis B virus infection.

This clonotype was seen only once. No DNA is shown, since the ends of the CDR3 on it are uncertain; the CDR3 is the one TCRdb lists. The V gene is TRBV29-1, the J gene TRBJ2-3; no DNA check was done on the table's D call, TRBD1. From germline, CDR1 is SQVTM and CDR2 ANQGSEA. The CDR3 length is 13 residues, termini included. CDR3 sequence reads: CSVAQGATYTRYF.

Details on this clonotype: Just one base apart from a much larger clone, this may be a read error. V and J are TRBV6-5 and TRBJ1-2; perhaps TRBD1 as D (6 bases). CDR3 length equals 13 residues. Germline CDR1 and CDR2: MNHEY and SVGAGI. For the CDR3, the DNA is TGTGCCAGCAGTTACAGGGGGAACTATTGCTACACCTTC. As protein: CASSYRGNYCYTF.

As regards this clonotype: A much more abundant neighbour one base away suggests this may be a read error. The chain carries TRBV6-1 and TRBJ2-5; 11 positions agree with TRBD2. The germline V gene has CDR1 MNHNS and CDR2 SASEGT. This CDR3 spans 15 amino acids. In DNA form, the CDR3 reads TGTGCCAACAGTCCACTAGCGGGAGCGGAGGAGACCCAGTACTTC. Translation gives CANSPLAGAEETQYF.

V gene TRBV7-9 combines with J gene TRBJ2-3; 7 nucleotides agree with TRBD2. Germline CDR1 is SEHNR and CDR2 is FQNEAQ (reference sequence). With V trimmed by 5 bases and J by 0 bases, 11 bases remained unmatched. The CDR3 loop spans 17 amino acids. CDR3 protein: CASSPLDGGTSTDTQYF. CDR3 bases: TGTGCCAGCAGCCCTCTCGACGGGGGGACTAGCACAGATACGCAGTATTTT.

The chain joins TRBV5-1 to TRBJ1-5; 10 bases match TRBD1. This CDR3 comprises 15 residues. With 3 bases clipped from V and 4 bases from J, the junction kept 4 bases outside the gene matches. Germline assignment: CDR1 SGHRS and CDR2 YFSETQ. CDR3: CASSWGTGVNQPQHF. The CDR3 nucleotides are TGCGCCAGCAGCTGGGGGACAGGGGTAAATCAGCCCCAGCATTTT. The full variable domain, with the rest looked up from reference TRBV5-1 and TRBJ1-5, is KAGVTQTPRYLIKTRGQQVTLSCSPISGHRSVSWYQQTPGQGLQFLFEYFSETQRNKGNFPGRFSGRQFSNSRSEMNVSTLELGDSALYLCASSWGTGVNQPQHFGDGTRLSIL.

To note about this clonotype: This could be a read error, since a much larger clone is one nucleotide away. The chain employs TRBV11-3 and TRBJ2-2; 8 positions match TRBD2. The CDR3 is 13 amino acids. Germline V gene sequence: CDR1 SGHNT, CDR2 YENEEA. The CDR3 sequence: CATSAGDTWELFF. The CDR3 DNA is TGTGCCACCTCAGCGGGAGACACCTGGGAGCTGTTTTTT.

In regard to this clonotype: A junction end diverges from the germline sequence, so it may reflect a read error. The chain joins TRBV11-3 to TRBJ2-5, with D possibly being TRBD1 or TRBD2 (5 bases each). The CDR3 consists of 14 residues. The germline V gene encodes CDR1 SGHNT and CDR2 YENEEA. DNA for the CDR3: TGTACCAGCAGCCAGACGGCTACTGTGGGGACCCAGCACTTC. Protein: CTSSQTATVGTQHF.

This clonotype was observed at least ten times. V gene TRBV4-1 combines with J gene TRBJ2-3; weak D call: TRBD2 (5 bases). Germline CDR1 is MGHRA and CDR2 is YSYEKL. The CDR3 runs to 16 residues. With 4 bases removed from V and 0 bases from J, the gap between germline ends came to 14 bases. The CDR3, as DNA: TGCGCCAGCAGCCTCTCCGGAGGACCTAGCACAGATACGCAGTATTTT. Its translation: CASSLSGGPSTDTQYF.